The clone carrying this T cell receptor beta chain is a singleton in its sample. The record originates from a study of blood T cell repertoires in COVID-19. Study-level information: The cDNA or gDNA used as material had been derived from T cells, B-cell-depleted T cells, or PBMCs.

Authors' data handling: Estimation of nucleated cell counts was performed using reference gene primer amplification. Assay: immunoSEQ multiplex PCR; the TCRdb copy retains only in-frame clones and omits some. V and J calls and clone size are copied from that table; D and trimming were computed from the DNA. The sample has about 180,000 clones; around 85% are singletons. Between the trimmed V and J ends, which lost 5 bases and 6 bases, there was a span of 11 bases. Germline values: CDR1 MNHEY, CDR2 SVGAGI. The length of the CDR3 is 12 residues. This receptor was obtained from a man between 40 and 49 years old who had recovered from COVID-19. What was sequenced was PBMCs or T cells enriched from blood (not recorded which). The genes are TRBV6-5 and TRBJ2-7; tentatively, D is TRBD2 (6 bases). The CDR3 reads CASSIGRSEQYF. CDR3 bases: TGTGCCAGCAGTATCGGGAGAAGCGAGCAGTACTTC.